A selection of T cell receptor beta chains follows, all from one sample in a study of cytomegalovirus exposure and HLA in healthy donors. The table came from immunoSEQ multiplex PCR; TCRdb's copy has only in-frame clones and leaves some out. The table has approximately 70,000 clones, around 70% seen once. Sequencing was done on a sample of PBMCs. The receptor set was obtained from a woman between 50 and 59 years old in good health and CMV-seropositive. Both conserved end residues are part of each CDR3. Fields, in order: clone size, V gene, J gene, CDR3 protein. Size is omitted from some rows. Given values are once, few, many or a class for expanded clones.

clone_size: few; v_call: TRBV4-1; j_call: TRBJ1-3; cdr3_aa: CASSQGEWLAGGGSGNTIYF
clone_size: NA; v_call: TRBV28; j_call: TRBJ2-1; cdr3_aa: CASRYETSGGYNEQFF
clone_size: NA; v_call: TRBV28; j_call: TRBJ2-1; cdr3_aa: CASSYTSGINEQFF
clone_size: NA; v_call: TRBV30; j_call: TRBJ2-5; cdr3_aa: CASEGAGETQYF
clone_size: NA; v_call: TRBV10-1; j_call: TRBJ2-1; cdr3_aa: CASSGSGEYNEQFF
clone_size: NA; v_call: TRBV5-4; j_call: TRBJ2-3; cdr3_aa: CASSSRLAADTQYF
clone_size: NA; v_call: TRBV28; j_call: TRBJ1-3; cdr3_aa: CASSLPSAIYF
clone_size: once; v_call: TRBV25-1; j_call: TRBJ2-1; cdr3_aa: CASRQDNEQFF
clone_size: NA; v_call: TRBV4-3; j_call: TRBJ2-5; cdr3_aa: CASSQGQGIAAQYF
clone_size: NA; v_call: TRBV9; j_call: TRBJ2-3; cdr3_aa: CASSVLTDTQYF
clone_size: NA; v_call: TRBV4-3; j_call: TRBJ1-2; cdr3_aa: CASRNRGGGYTF
clone_size: few; v_call: TRBV15; j_call: TRBJ2-1; cdr3_aa: CATSSGKLALSSYNEQFF
clone_size: NA; v_call: TRBV30; j_call: TRBJ2-1; cdr3_aa: CAWSVRDSGRYNEQFF
clone_size: NA; v_call: TRBV6-1; j_call: TRBJ2-5; cdr3_aa: CASSEVGGRAIETQYF
clone_size: NA; v_call: TRBV28; j_call: TRBJ1-6; cdr3_aa: CASSLIGQGLYNSPLHF
clone_size: NA; v_call: TRBV2; j_call: TRBJ1-2; cdr3_aa: CASSQRTGSGYGYTF
clone_size: NA; v_call: TRBV28; j_call: TRBJ1-5; cdr3_aa: CASTLGAGYQPQHF
clone_size: NA; v_call: TRBV18; j_call: TRBJ1-5; cdr3_aa: CASSPSTTGNNQPQHF
clone_size: NA; v_call: TRBV2; j_call: TRBJ1-5; cdr3_aa: CASSLNQPQHF
clone_size: medium-sized; v_call: TRBV14; j_call: TRBJ1-4; cdr3_aa: CASSFGTGAGRKLFF
clone_size: NA; v_call: TRBV4-1; j_call: TRBJ2-1; cdr3_aa: CASSQLDMGLAGVNEQFF
clone_size: NA; v_call: TRBV6-6; j_call: TRBJ1-2; cdr3_aa: CASSFSGLGADGYTF
clone_size: few; v_call: TRBV7-2; j_call: TRBJ1-5; cdr3_aa: CASSLTGSNQPQHF
clone_size: NA; v_call: TRBV19; j_call: TRBJ2-7; cdr3_aa: CASSSTGGWAYEQYF
clone_size: NA; v_call: TRBV28; j_call: TRBJ2-7; cdr3_aa: CASRDRGSSYEQYF
clone_size: NA; v_call: TRBV7-9; j_call: TRBJ1-1; cdr3_aa: CASRDRVNTEAFF
clone_size: few; v_call: TRBV4-3; j_call: TRBJ1-5; cdr3_aa: CASSQDWQEVQPQHF
clone_size: NA; v_call: TRBV28; j_call: TRBJ1-2; cdr3_aa: CASSPWAIQGYGYTF
clone_size: few; v_call: TRBV28; j_call: TRBJ2-6; cdr3_aa: CASRSSTGLAGANVLTF
clone_size: NA; v_call: TRBV5-1; j_call: TRBJ2-7; cdr3_aa: CASSLGGQSYEQYF
clone_size: NA; v_call: TRBV30; j_call: TRBJ2-7; cdr3_aa: CASSGQSYEQYF
clone_size: NA; v_call: TRBV28; j_call: TRBJ1-2; cdr3_aa: CASRMDSQSNYGYTF
clone_size: few; v_call: TRBV28; j_call: TRBJ2-7; cdr3_aa: CASSETGIQTYEQYF
clone_size: NA; v_call: TRBV28; j_call: TRBJ2-3; cdr3_aa: CASIQGGQSTDTQYF
clone_size: NA; v_call: TRBV7-2; j_call: TRBJ2-2; cdr3_aa: CASSLSSRGLGGELFF
clone_size: NA; v_call: TRBV7-9; j_call: TRBJ1-2; cdr3_aa: CASSDRDRGGYTF
clone_size: NA; v_call: TRBV7-9; j_call: TRBJ2-2; cdr3_aa: CASSYSGLARPGELFF
clone_size: NA; v_call: TRBV14; j_call: TRBJ2-3; cdr3_aa: CASSQDVGSRTDTQYF
clone_size: few; v_call: TRBV11-2; j_call: TRBJ1-5; cdr3_aa: CASSLDVGVPQHF
clone_size: NA; v_call: TRBV30; j_call: TRBJ2-3; cdr3_aa: CAWNSGGALGDTQYF